Listed below are T cell receptor beta chains from one sample, sequenced in a study of post-analysis software for immune sequencing data. TCRdb called the PCR reads again in MiXCR, with one record for every CDR3 protein. The repertoire consists of 550,000 to 700,000 distinct CDR3 sequences, with roughly 40% occurring once and the leading ten covering approximately 1.7%. The specimen sequenced was blood. These TCRs come from a girl between 10 and 17 years old with multiple sclerosis. CDR3s leave out the opening cysteine and the closing phenylalanine or tryptophan. Only some rows state a clone size, as once, few, many or a class for expanded clones.

J,size,V,CDR3
TRBJ2-5,NA,TRBV20-1,SARNDRGFEQETQY
TRBJ2-7,NA,TRBV4-2,ASSQVTGPYEQY
TRBJ2-1,few,TRBV6-5,ASRALGTSNNEQF
TRBJ2-7,NA,TRBV3-1,ASSPSAGGSFYEQY
TRBJ2-3,NA,TRBV5-1,ASSPGGTPADTQY
TRBJ2-1,few,TRBV14,ASSRQGVGQF
TRBJ1-1,NA,TRBV7-4,ASSLARNGRCDTEAF
TRBJ2-6,NA,TRBV7-9,ASSPYDRSGANVLT
TRBJ2-5,NA,TRBV27,ASSRGKTQY
TRBJ2-7,few,TRBV20-1,SVISGSSYEQY
TRBJ2-7,NA,TRBV6-2/TRBV6-3,ASTFWASGSYEQY
TRBJ2-5,NA,TRBV27,ASSPTGVGQTQY
TRBJ2-5,few,TRBV20-1,SARSLVGTQY
NA,NA,TRBV3-1,ASSPRLGLAGVQETQY
TRBJ1-2,NA,TRBV24-1,ATSEHDREHGYT
TRBJ2-7,NA,TRBV13,ASSPTGTESYEQY
TRBJ1-2,NA,TRBV18,ASSLGTGDGYT
TRBJ2-5,NA,TRBV4-1,ASSQTSVATQY
TRBJ2-7,few,TRBV5-1,ASSLEGLADVREQY
NA,NA,TRBV4-1,ASTPREQAYEQY
TRBJ2-6,NA,TRBV5-1,ASSIQGDGANVRT
TRBJ2-7,NA,TRBV10-3,AISERSYEQY
TRBJ1-2,NA,TRBV20-1,SASRDRVDGYT
TRBJ1-2,NA,TRBV10-3,AISESAPGSPGYT
TRBJ2-1,NA,TRBV4-1,ASSTFSNNEQF
TRBJ2-3,NA,TRBV5-5,ASSSGGTLTDTQY
TRBJ2-1,few,TRBV6-1,ASSPTGTGQFYNEQF
TRBJ2-7,few,TRBV6-5,ASSPGWANYEQY
TRBJ1-1,NA,TRBV6-2/TRBV6-3,ASSDRDRDTEAF
TRBJ2-1,NA,TRBV10-3,AISSRDSDEQF
TRBJ2-7,NA,TRBV5-1,ASSQEDPYEQY
TRBJ1-1,NA,TRBV20-1,SARDGGSSEAF
TRBJ2-5,NA,TRBV7-9,ASSLSSLTQY
NA,NA,TRBV28,ASSPPGLAGAEQY
TRBJ2-1,NA,TRBV7-9,ASSRGQTRLGFNEQF
TRBJ2-5,NA,TRBV10-3,AIGESSGGRETQY
TRBJ2-7,few,TRBV4-2,ASSQAGTSGGYEQY
TRBJ1-6,NA,TRBV5-1,ASSPAAQNSPLH
TRBJ2-1,few,TRBV3-1,ASSRGYRVGNEQF
TRBJ2-5,NA,TRBV12-3/TRBV12-4,ASSPQQETQY
TRBJ1-1,NA,TRBV6-6,ASSYSPPLEAF
TRBJ2-5,NA,TRBV5-1,ASSLPDYQETQY
TRBJ1-1,NA,TRBV7-6,ASSFGQLNTEAF
TRBJ2-1,NA,TRBV6-2/TRBV6-3,ASSLVNPVPSGGFYNEQF
TRBJ1-5,NA,TRBV20-1,SAIPLRGRQPQH
TRBJ1-4,once,TRBV7-9,ASSLGQGALGEKLF
TRBJ2-7,NA,TRBV29-1,SASSQGTYEQY
TRBJ2-3,few,TRBV12-3/TRBV12-4,ASTGLPSTDTQY
TRBJ2-1,NA,TRBV10-3,AMDGTPGNEQF
TRBJ1-1,NA,TRBV11-1,ASSRTAGTEAF
TRBJ1-5,NA,TRBV20-1,SARAGANQPQH
TRBJ2-1,NA,TRBV10-3,AISESLGGEQF
NA,few,TRBV12-3/TRBV12-4,ASSHPGTQGTQY
TRBJ2-3,NA,TRBV7-2,ASSLMAGGLTDTQY
TRBJ2-3,NA,TRBV20-1,SASRQGYRADTQY
TRBJ1-2,NA,TRBV20-1,SARDPMGDYGYT
TRBJ2-5,few,TRBV7-7,ASSLEIEQETQY